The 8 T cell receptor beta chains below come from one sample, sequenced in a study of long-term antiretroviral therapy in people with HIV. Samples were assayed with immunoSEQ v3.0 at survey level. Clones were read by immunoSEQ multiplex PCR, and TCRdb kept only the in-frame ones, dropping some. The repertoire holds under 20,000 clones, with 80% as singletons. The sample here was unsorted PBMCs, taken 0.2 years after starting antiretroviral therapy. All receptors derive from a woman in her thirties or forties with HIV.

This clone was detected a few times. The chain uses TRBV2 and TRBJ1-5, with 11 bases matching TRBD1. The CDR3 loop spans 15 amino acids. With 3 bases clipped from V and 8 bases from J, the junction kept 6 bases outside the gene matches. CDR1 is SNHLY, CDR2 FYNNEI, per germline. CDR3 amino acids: CASSDRTGGNKPQHF. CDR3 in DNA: TGTGCCAGCAGTGACAGGACAGGGGGCAACAAGCCCCAGCATTTT.

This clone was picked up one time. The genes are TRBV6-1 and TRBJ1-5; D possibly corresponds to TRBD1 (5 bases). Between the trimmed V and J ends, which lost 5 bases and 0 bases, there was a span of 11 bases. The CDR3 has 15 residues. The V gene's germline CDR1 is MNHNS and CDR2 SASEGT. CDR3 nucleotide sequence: TGTGCCAGCAGTTCCCTAGACAGTAGCAATCAGCCCCAGCATTTT. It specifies CASSSLDSSNQPQHF.

For the CDR3, the DNA is TGTGCCAGCAGCTTGAACGACAGGACCGGGAATGAGCAGTTCTTC. It is translated as CASSLNDRTGNEQFF. The chain is built from TRBV5-6 and TRBJ2-1; D perhaps matches TRBD1 (6 bases). The CDR3 is 15 residues long. Trimming removed 1 base at V and 7 bases at J, with 15 bases between. Germline V gene data show CDR1 as SGHDT and CDR2 as YYEEEE.

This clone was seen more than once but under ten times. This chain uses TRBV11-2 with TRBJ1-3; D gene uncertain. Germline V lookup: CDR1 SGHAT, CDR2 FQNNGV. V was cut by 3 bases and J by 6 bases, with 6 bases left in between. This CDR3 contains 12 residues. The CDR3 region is CASSFGENTIYF. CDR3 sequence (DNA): TGTGCCAGCAGCTTCGGGGAAAACACCATATATTTT.

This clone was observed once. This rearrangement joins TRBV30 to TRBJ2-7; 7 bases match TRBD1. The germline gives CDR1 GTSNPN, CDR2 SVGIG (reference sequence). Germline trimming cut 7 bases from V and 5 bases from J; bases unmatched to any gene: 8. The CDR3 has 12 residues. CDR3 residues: CALEQGPHEQYF. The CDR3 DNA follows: TGTGCCTTAGAACAGGGGCCCCACGAGCAGTACTTC. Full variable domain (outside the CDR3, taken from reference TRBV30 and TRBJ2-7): SQTIHQWPATLVQPVGSPLSLECTVEGTSNPNLYWYRQAAGRGLQLLFYSVGIGQISSEVPQNLSASRPQDRQFILSSKKLLLSDSGFYLCALEQGPHEQYFGPGTRLTVT.

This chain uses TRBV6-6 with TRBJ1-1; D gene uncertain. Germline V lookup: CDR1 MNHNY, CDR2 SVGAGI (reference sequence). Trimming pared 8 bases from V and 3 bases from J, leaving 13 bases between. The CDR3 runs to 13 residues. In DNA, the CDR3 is TGTGCCAGCGCGGATAGGGTGGACACTGAAGCTTTCTTT. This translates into CASADRVDTEAFF.

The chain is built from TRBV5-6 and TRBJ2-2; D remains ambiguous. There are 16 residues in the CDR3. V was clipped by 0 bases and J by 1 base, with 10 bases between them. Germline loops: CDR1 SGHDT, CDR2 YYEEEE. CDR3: CASSLGVDVNTGELFF. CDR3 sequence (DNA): TGTGCCAGCAGCTTGGGTGTCGATGTGAACACCGGGGAGCTGTTTTTT.

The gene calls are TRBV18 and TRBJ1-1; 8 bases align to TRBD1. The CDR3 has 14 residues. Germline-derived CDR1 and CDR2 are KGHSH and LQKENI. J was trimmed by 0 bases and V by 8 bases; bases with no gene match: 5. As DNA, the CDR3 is TGTGCCAGCAAACAGGGGGGCATGAACACTGAAGCTTTCTTT. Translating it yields CASKQGGMNTEAFF. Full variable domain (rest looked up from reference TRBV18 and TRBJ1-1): NAGVMQNPRHLVRRRGQEARLRCSPMKGHSHVYWYRQLPEEGLKFMVYLQKENIIDESGMPKERFSAEFPKEGPSILRIQQVVRGDSAAYFCASKQGGMNTEAFFGQGTRLTVV.